The 19 T cell receptor beta chains below were found in one sample sequenced in a study of blood T cells in healthy people across ages. Primers used in a second PCR of roughly 6 to 12 cycles were a sample-barcoded 5' primer and a J-beta primer mix. TCRdb re-derived calls from the 5' RACE reads in MiXCR, one entry per CDR3 protein. The sample holds 1.8 million or so distinct CDR3 sequences, about 39% seen once. Sequenced: blood. The receptors here all came from a human donor in good health.

The J gene is TRBJ1-3, the V gene TRBV9; TRBD1 might be the D (6 bases). This CDR3 is 15 amino acids long. Trimming cost V 3 bases and J 4 bases, with 14 bases left between them. CDR1 SGDLS and CDR2 YYNGEE come from the germline V gene. CDR3 protein: CASSEQGSTGNTIYF. The CDR3 DNA reads TGTGCCAGCAGCGAACAGGGTAGTACGGGAAACACCATATATTTT.

The chain couples TRBV12-3 or TRBV12-4 to TRBJ2-3; D possibly corresponds to TRBD2 (6 bases). V was clipped by 5 bases and J by 4 bases, with 13 bases between them. The CDR3 is made up of 14 amino acids. CDR3 nucleotide sequence: TGTGCCAGCAGTGGCGGGGTGCGCGCAGATACGCAGTATTTT. Residues: CASSGGVRADTQYF.

The chain recombines TRBV3-1 with TRBJ1-1, with 10 bases identical to TRBD1. The CDR3 totals 13 residues. Trimming at V came to 1 base and at J to 10 bases, leaving 3 bases not matched to a gene. Looked up from germline, CDR1 is LGHDT and CDR2 is YNNKEL (reference sequence). The CDR3 region is CASSQGQGAGAFF. The CDR3 DNA reads TGTGCCAGCAGCCAAGGACAGGGGGCAGGAGCTTTCTTT.

This clonotype was counted a single time. The chain couples TRBV7-2 to TRBJ1-5; 7 bases fit TRBD1. Germline CDR1 and CDR2: SGHTA and FQGNSA. The V gene end was trimmed by 0 bases and the J gene end by 4 bases; junction bases not matched to a gene: 6. The CDR3 has 16 residues. This CDR3 reads CASSLAGEGANQPQHF. In nucleotides, the CDR3 is TGTGCCAGCAGCTTAGCGGGGGAGGGGGCGAATCAGCCCCAGCATTTT. Variable domain in full (rest from reference TRBV7-2 and TRBJ1-5): GAGVSQSPSNKVTEKGKDVELRCDPISGHTALYWYRQSLGQGLEFLIYFQGNSAPDKSGLPSDRFSAERTGGSVSTLTIQRTQQEDSAVYLCASSLAGEGANQPQHFGDGTRLSIL.

V gene TRBV4-3 combines with J gene TRBJ2-1; 9 positions agree with TRBD2. J gave up 8 bases and V 1 base, and 9 bases lay outside the gene matches. The CDR3 has 16 amino acids. Germline values: CDR1 LGHNA, CDR2 YSLEER. The CDR3 sequence: CASSQGAGGLSYEQFF. The CDR3 DNA sequence: TGCGCCAGCAGCCAAGGGGCGGGGGGGCTTTCGTATGAGCAGTTCTTC.

This clonotype was detected ten times or more. This rearrangement joins TRBV29-1 to TRBJ2-7, with D possibly being TRBD2 (5 bases). The V gene lost 7 bases and the J gene lost 3 bases, with 10 bases spanning the gap. This CDR3 comprises 11 residues. Germline CDR1 reads SQVTM; CDR2 reads ANQGSEA. This chain's CDR3 is CSAGWVYEQYF. The CDR3 DNA reads as TGCAGCGCGGGGTGGGTCTACGAGCAGTACTTC.

This chain connects TRBV20-1 to TRBJ2-5; possible D gene TRBD2, 5 bases. Germline lookup yields CDR1 DFQATT and CDR2 SNEGSKA (reference sequence). The CDR3 length is 14 residues. Trimming cost V 2 bases and J 1 base, with 11 bases left between them. This CDR3 reads CSARSQRTQETQYF. The CDR3 region has the DNA TGCAGTGCTAGATCCCAGCGGACCCAAGAGACCCAGTACTTC.

The chain carries TRBV29-1 and TRBJ2-5, with 8 bases matching TRBD2. V trimming: 5 bases; J trimming: 2 bases; junction bases outside the gene matches: 13. Germline values: CDR1 SQVTM, CDR2 ANQGSEA. This CDR3 region has 16 residues. For the CDR3, the DNA is TGCAGCGTTACTTCTCCGGGACTAGAAGCTCAAGAGACCCAGTACTTC. Amino acids: CSVTSPGLEAQETQYF.

This clonotype was observed a few times. The CDR3 sequence is CASSLSPTNEKLFF. Written as DNA, the CDR3 is TGTGCCAGCAGCTTAAGTCCAACTAATGAAAAACTGTTTTTT. This chain connects TRBV7-2 to TRBJ1-4; D not certain. The V and J ends lost 2 bases and 0 bases respectively, with 4 bases between them. The CDR3 extends over 14 amino acids. The germline V gene encodes CDR1 SGHTA and CDR2 FQGNSA.

The chain carries TRBV10-3 and TRBJ1-6; TRBD1 matches 7 bases. The trim removed 6 bases at V and 4 bases at J, leaving 0 bases unmatched. The CDR3 length is 13 residues. The germline gives CDR1 ENHRY, CDR2 SYGVKD. The CDR3 here is CAIRGQYNSPLHF. The CDR3 DNA sequence: TGTGCCATCAGGGGACAGTATAATTCACCCCTCCACTTT.

The chain has TRBV10-3 and TRBJ2-7, with 10 bases that match TRBD2. The CDR3 runs to 13 residues. Germline assignment: CDR1 ENHRY and CDR2 SYGVKD. V was clipped by 11 bases and J by 6 bases; unmatched bases: 10. The CDR3 loop reads CALAGATESEQYF. DNA for the CDR3: TGTGCCCTAGCGGGGGCTACCGAAAGCGAGCAGTACTTC.

The chain links TRBV12-3 or TRBV12-4 to TRBJ1-1; no firm D call. V was shortened by 5 bases and J by 0 bases, with 13 bases between the two germline ends. The CDR3 covers 15 residues. This chain's CDR3 is CASSATGGMNTEAFF. In DNA, the CDR3 is TGTGCCAGCAGTGCCACCGGTGGGATGAACACTGAAGCTTTCTTT.

On this clonotype itself: This may arise from a read error, as a much more abundant clone is one base away. The chain carries TRBV6-1 and TRBJ1-5, with D possibly being TRBD1 (6 bases). CDR1 MNHNS and CDR2 SASEGT come from the germline V gene. CDR3 length: 15 residues. CDR3 amino acids: CASSENVGANRPQHF. The CDR3 coding sequence is TGTGCCAGCAGTGAAAATGTGGGGGCGAATCGGCCCCAGCATTTT.

This chain connects TRBV28 to TRBJ1-2; 8 nucleotides agree with TRBD1. V lost 5 bases and J lost 6; bases outside the gene matches: 14. Germline CDR1 reads MDHEN; CDR2 reads SYDVKM. The CDR3 has 16 residues. The CDR3: CASSLPPETGDDGYTF. DNA for the CDR3: TGTGCCAGCAGTCTCCCCCCCGAGACAGGGGATGATGGCTACACCTTC.

This clonotype was picked up a small number of times. This chain uses TRBV5-1 with TRBJ2-7; tentative D call: TRBD2 (5 bases). V lost 8 bases to trimming and J lost 3 bases, with 21 bases between them. The CDR3 totals 15 residues. Germline V gives CDR1 SGHRS, CDR2 YFSETQ. Here the CDR3 reads CASKTGDYSVYEQYF. The CDR3 bases are TGCGCCAGTAAAACCGGAGACTATTCGGTCTACGAGCAGTACTTC.

In its sample, this clonotype was seen a few times. This sequence joins TRBV9 and TRBJ1-6; D is unclear. V was clipped by 0 bases and J by 6 bases, with 4 bases between them. CDR3 length equals 13 residues. CDR1 and CDR2 from the germline V gene are SGDLS and YYNGEE. The CDR3 sequence: CASSVVSNSPLHF. The CDR3, as DNA: TGTGCCAGCAGCGTAGTATCTAATTCACCCCTCCACTTT. The full variable domain, with the rest looked up from reference TRBV9 and TRBJ1-6, is DSGVTQTPKHLITATGQRVTLRCSPRSGDLSVYWYQQSLDQGLQFLIQYYNGEERAKGNILERFSAQQFPDLHSELNLSSLELGDSALYFCASSVVSNSPLHFGNGTRLTVT.

V is TRBV4-2 and J is TRBJ2-4; 12 bases are shared with TRBD2. The last part of the DNA fits TRBJ2-7 better; the J call may be wrong. The germline CDR1 and CDR2 sequences are LGHNA and YNFKEQ. This CDR3 is built from 17 residues. The CDR3 nucleotides are TGTGCCAGCAGCCCAACCCCCCTAGCGGGGGGGAGGTACGAGCAGTACTTC. Protein sequence: CASSPTPLAGGRYEQYF.

The V and J genes are TRBV28 and TRBJ1-5, with D perhaps matching TRBD1 (6 bases). CDR3 size: 13 residues. The V end lost 10 bases, the J end lost 7 bases, and 17 bases lay between the germline ends. Germline V lookup: CDR1 MDHEN, CDR2 SYDVKM. The CDR3 region has the DNA TGTGCCACAACAAGGGGGACGGGACAGCCCCAGCATTTT. It specifies CATTRGTGQPQHF.

A few counts support this clonotype. The chain has TRBV12-3 or TRBV12-4 and TRBJ1-2; no reliable D call. The V end lost 6 bases, the J end lost 8 bases, and 13 bases lay between the germline ends. The CDR3 length is 12 residues. The CDR3 sequence: CASRSLLGGYTF. The CDR3 nucleotides are TGTGCCAGCAGATCCCTGTTGGGGGGCTACACCTTC.